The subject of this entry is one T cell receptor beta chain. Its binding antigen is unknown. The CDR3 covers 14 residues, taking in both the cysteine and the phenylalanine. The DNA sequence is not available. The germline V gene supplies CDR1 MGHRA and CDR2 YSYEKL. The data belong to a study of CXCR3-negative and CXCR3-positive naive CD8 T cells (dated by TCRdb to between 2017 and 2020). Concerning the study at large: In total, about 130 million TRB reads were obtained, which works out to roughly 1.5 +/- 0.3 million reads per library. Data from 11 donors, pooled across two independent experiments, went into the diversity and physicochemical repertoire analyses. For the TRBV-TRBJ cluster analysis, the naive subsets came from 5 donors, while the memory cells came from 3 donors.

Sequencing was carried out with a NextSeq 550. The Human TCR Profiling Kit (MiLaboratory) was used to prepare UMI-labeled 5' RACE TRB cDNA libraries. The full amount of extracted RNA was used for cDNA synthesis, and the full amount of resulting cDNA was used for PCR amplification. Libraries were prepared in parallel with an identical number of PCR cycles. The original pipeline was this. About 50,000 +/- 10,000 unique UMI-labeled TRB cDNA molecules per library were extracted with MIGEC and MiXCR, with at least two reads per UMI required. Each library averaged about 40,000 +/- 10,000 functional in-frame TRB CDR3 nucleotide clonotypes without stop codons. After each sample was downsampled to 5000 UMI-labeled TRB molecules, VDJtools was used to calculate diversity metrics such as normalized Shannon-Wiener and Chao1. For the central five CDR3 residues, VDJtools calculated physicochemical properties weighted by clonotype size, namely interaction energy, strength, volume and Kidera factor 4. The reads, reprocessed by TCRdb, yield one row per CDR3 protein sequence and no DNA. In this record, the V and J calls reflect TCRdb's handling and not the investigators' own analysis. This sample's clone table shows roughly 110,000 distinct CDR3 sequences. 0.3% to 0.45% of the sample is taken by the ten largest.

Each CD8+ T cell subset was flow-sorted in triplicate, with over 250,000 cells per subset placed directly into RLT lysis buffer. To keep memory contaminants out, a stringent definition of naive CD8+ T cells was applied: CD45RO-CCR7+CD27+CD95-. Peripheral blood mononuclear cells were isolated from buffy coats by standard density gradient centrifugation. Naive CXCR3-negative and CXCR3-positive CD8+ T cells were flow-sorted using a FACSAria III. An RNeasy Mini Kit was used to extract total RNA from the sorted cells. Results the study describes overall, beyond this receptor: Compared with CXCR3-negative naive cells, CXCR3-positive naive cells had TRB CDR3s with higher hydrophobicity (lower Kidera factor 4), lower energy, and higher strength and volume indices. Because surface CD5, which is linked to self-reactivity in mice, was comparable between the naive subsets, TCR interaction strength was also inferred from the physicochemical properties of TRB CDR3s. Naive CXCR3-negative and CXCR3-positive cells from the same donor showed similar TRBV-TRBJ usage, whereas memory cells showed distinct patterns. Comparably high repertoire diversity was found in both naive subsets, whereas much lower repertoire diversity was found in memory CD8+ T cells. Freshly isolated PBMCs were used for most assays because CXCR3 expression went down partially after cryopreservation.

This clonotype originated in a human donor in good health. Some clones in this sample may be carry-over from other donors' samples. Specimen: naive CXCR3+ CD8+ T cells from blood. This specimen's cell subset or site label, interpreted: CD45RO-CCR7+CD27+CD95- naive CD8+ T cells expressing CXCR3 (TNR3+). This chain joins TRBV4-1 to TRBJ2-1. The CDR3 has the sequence CASSQVVGNNEQFF.